The clone carrying this T cell receptor (beta chain) occurred a few times. Its antigen is still unknown. Each CDR3 protein is one row after TCRdb ran MiXCR on the reads. The sample records about 160,000 distinct CDR3 sequences, 20% to 25% being singletons. Trimming took off 1 base at V and 8 bases at J, with 17 bases between the two ends. CDR1 MGHRA and CDR2 YSYEKL come from the germline V gene. CDR3 length equals 16 residues. This entry comes from a study of T cell repertoires in cytomegalovirus infection. The wider study: Recently identified HLA-C-restricted and well-studied HLA-B-restricted CMV epitopes were used. Matching HLA type and CMV infection were both indicated by public TCR beta signatures.

This sequence originates from a human donor in good health (CMV status not recorded). Some clones in this sample may be carry-over from other donors' samples. The starting material was CD8+ T cells from cultured PBMCs, obtained from culture after CMV antigen stimulation. This chain joins TRBV4-1 and TRBJ1-4; the D gene is possibly TRBD1 (5 bases). CDR3 DNA: TGCGCCAGCAGCCAAGCCCTAGGGGAGGGTTTGGAAAAACTGTTTTTT. Residues: CASSQALGEGLEKLFF.